This passage covers 19 T cell receptor beta chains from one sample sequenced in a study of Ad26.COV2.S vaccination and SARS-CoV-2 variants (dated by TCRdb to the early 2020s). This sample's treatment or condition label indicates: about 20 received Ad26.COV2.S at low or high dose, single or two shots; 5 received placebo; per-sample allocation not given. For vaccine and placebo recipients, repertoires were sequenced using samples collected on day 63 after the first injection. Library prep was done by the immunoSEQ multiplex PCR assay. In its TCRdb copy, this immuneACCESS table keeps in-frame sequences only and misses some clones. Where compared with another copy, unresolved V genes explain less than half of these, and the others have no known cause. The sample includes about 430,000 clones, with over 75% observed a single time. 12% of the sample is held by the ten biggest clonotypes. Material: peripheral blood, obtained in a trial of Ad26.COV2.S vaccine versus placebo. The receptor set was obtained from a person aged 18 to 59 who received the Ad26.COV2.S COVID-19 vaccine or a placebo.

This sequence joins TRBV7-2 and TRBJ1-1, with 7 bases matching TRBD1. The CDR3 is made up of 14 amino acids. Germline V CDR1 and CDR2: SGHTA, FQGNSA. V shed 5 bases, J shed 2 bases, and the junction held 5 bases outside the gene matches. As DNA, the CDR3 is TGTGCCAGCAGCGCGGACAGGTTAAACACTGAAGCTTTCTTT. It specifies CASSADRLNTEAFF.

This chain joins TRBV5-4 and TRBJ2-2; 8 nucleotides align to TRBD2. The CDR3 consists of 16 residues. Germline CDR1 is SGHNT and CDR2 is YYREEE (reference sequence). Germline trimming cut 2 bases from V and 5 bases from J; bases unmatched to any gene: 8. The CDR3 spells CASSFYGLAKTGELFF. The CDR3 nucleotides read TGTGCCAGCAGCTTTTATGGACTAGCAAAAACCGGGGAGCTGTTTTTT.

This chain joins TRBV5-1 and TRBJ2-1, with D tentatively TRBD1 (6 bases). Trimming shortened V by 1 base and J by 7 bases, and 9 bases separated the two germline ends. From germline, CDR1 is SGHRS and CDR2 YFSETQ. The CDR3 runs to 13 residues. CDR3 region: CASSLFRGNEQFF. The CDR3 region has the DNA TGCGCCAGCAGCTTGTTCAGGGGTAATGAGCAGTTCTTC. The full variable domain, with the rest looked up from reference TRBV5-1 and TRBJ2-1, is KAGVTQTPRYLIKTRGQQVTLSCSPISGHRSVSWYQQTPGQGLQFLFEYFSETQRNKGNFPGRFSGRQFSNSRSEMNVSTLELGDSALYLCASSLFRGNEQFFGPGTRLTVL.

This rearrangement joins TRBV7-9 to TRBJ1-2; D ambiguous. This CDR3 has 15 residues. CDR1 is SEHNR, CDR2 FQNEAQ, per germline (reference sequence). V dropped 2 bases and J dropped 8 bases, with 18 bases sitting between them. As DNA, the CDR3 is TGTGCCAGCAGCTTATCCGCGACGGCCCTCTGGGGCTACACCTTC. It translates to CASSLSATALWGYTF.

Turning to this clone: One end of the junction does not line up with germline, which may come from a read error. The V and J genes are TRBV30 and TRBJ2-5; D ambiguous. This CDR3 is 13 amino acids long. CDR1 and CDR2 from the germline V gene are GTSNPN and SVGIG (reference sequence). The DNA for the CDR3 is TGTGCCTGGAGGCCCTCCGGCCAAGGGACCCAGTACTTC. Translating it yields CAWRPSGQGTQYF.

This rearrangement joins TRBV14 to TRBJ2-7; 10 positions agree with TRBD1. Germline V gene lookup returns CDR1 SGHDN and CDR2 FVKESK. This CDR3 spans 16 amino acids. After removal of 3 bases from V and 4 bases from J, the junction contained 9 bases not matched to a gene. CDR3: CASSHGRGQGSYEQYF. CDR3 DNA sequence: TGTGCCAGCAGCCATGGCCGGGGACAGGGGTCATACGAGCAGTACTTC.

V gene TRBV19 combines with J gene TRBJ2-1; TRBD2 agrees at 11 bases. Germline assignment: CDR1 LNHDA and CDR2 SQIVND (reference sequence). V lost 4 bases and J lost 8; bases outside the gene matches: 7. CDR3 length: 15 residues. Written as DNA, the CDR3 is TGTGCCAGTAGTAAGACTAGCGGGATCTATCATGAGCAGTTCTTC. It translates to CASSKTSGIYHEQFF.

The rearrangement joins TRBV5-6 to TRBJ2-1; tentatively, D is TRBD2 (6 bases). The CDR3 is 13 amino acids. CDR1 is SGHDT and CDR2 is YYEEEE in the germline V gene. V was trimmed by 2 bases and J by 10 bases, leaving 13 bases between them. In nucleotides, the CDR3 is TGTGCCAGCAGCTTTCTCGGGAGAGAAGAGCAGTTCTTC. It codes for CASSFLGREEQFF. The full variable domain, rest sourced from reference TRBV5-6 and TRBJ2-1, is DAGVTQSPTHLIKTRGQQVTLRCSPKSGHDTVSWYQQALGQGPQFIFQYYEEEERQRGNFPDRFSGHQFPNYSSELNVNALLLGDSALYLCASSFLGREEQFFGPGTRLTVL.

The rearrangement joins TRBV4-1 to TRBJ2-3; possible D gene TRBD2, 6 bases. The CDR3 spans 18 residues. Germline CDR1 reads MGHRA; CDR2 reads YSYEKL. V lost 3 bases and J lost 2, with 21 bases in between. The CDR3 region has the DNA TGCGCCAGCAGCCAGTGGGCGGCGGACAAGGGACTCACAGATACGCAGTATTTT. Its protein is CASSQWAADKGLTDTQYF.

The genes are TRBV6-2 or TRBV6-3 and TRBJ2-7, with 8 bases that match TRBD1. V lost 6 bases and J lost 6; bases outside the gene matches: 13. The CDR3 is 15 amino acids. CDR1 is MNHEY, CDR2 SVGEGT, per germline. The CDR3 DNA reads TGTGCCAGCAGCCCCTTCCGGACAGGGATTATCGAGCAGTACTTC. This translates into CASSPFRTGIIEQYF.

The chain joins TRBV6-5 to TRBJ2-7, with D perhaps TRBD2 (7 bases). The CDR3 loop spans 13 amino acids. V lost 7 bases to trimming and J lost 3 bases, with 13 bases between them. Germline V gives CDR1 MNHEY, CDR2 SVGAGI. The CDR3 protein is CASTRGGGYEQYF. CDR3 in DNA: TGTGCCAGCACAAGGGGGGGCGGCTACGAGCAGTACTTC.

The chain recombines TRBV29-1 with TRBJ1-2; D is perhaps TRBD1 (5 bases). Trimming took off 8 bases at V and 2 bases at J, with 9 bases between the two ends. Germline-derived CDR1 and CDR2 are SQVTM and ANQGSEA. The CDR3 spans 11 residues. The CDR3 nucleotides are TGCAGCACACAGGCAAACTATGGCTACACCTTC. It is translated as CSTQANYGYTF.

Here the CDR3 reads CASRPEGLGVDTQYF. The CDR3 DNA sequence: TGTGCCAGCAGACCGGAGGGACTCGGGGTCGATACGCAGTATTTT. This chain links TRBV27 with TRBJ2-3; D might be TRBD2 (6 bases). The CDR3 length is 15 residues. Germline loops: CDR1 MNHEY, CDR2 SMNVEV (reference sequence). The germline V and J ends were trimmed by 6 bases and 6 bases, with 19 bases remaining between them.

The J gene is TRBJ1-5, the V gene TRBV7-9, with D hard to call. The V end was cut by 5 bases, the J end by 0 bases, with 17 bases between. Germline loops: CDR1 SEHNR, CDR2 FQNEAQ (reference sequence). This CDR3 is 17 amino acids long. The CDR3: CASSPGRWFASNQPQHF. DNA for the CDR3: TGTGCCAGCAGCCCCGGTCGGTGGTTTGCTAGCAATCAGCCCCAGCATTTT.

This chain connects TRBV5-1 to TRBJ2-1; the D is unclear. Germline assignment: CDR1 SGHRS and CDR2 YFSETQ. The CDR3 runs to 14 residues. V lost 0 bases, J lost 8 bases, and 12 bases lay in between. The CDR3 DNA sequence: TGCGCCAGCAGCTTGGTCAACCCAGGAGATGAGCAGTTCTTC. It encodes CASSLVNPGDEQFF.

This clone has only one observation. The chain joins TRBV9 to TRBJ1-3; D may be TRBD1 (5 bases). Germline V CDR1 and CDR2: SGDLS, YYNGEE. V dropped 3 bases and J dropped 0 bases, with 13 bases sitting between them. CDR3 length: 16 residues. The CDR3 is CASSAGAILSGNTIYF. Here the CDR3 DNA reads TGTGCCAGCAGCGCTGGGGCCATACTCTCTGGAAACACCATATATTTT.

This clone was seen once. The chain is built from TRBV7-8 and TRBJ2-7; D may be TRBD1 (5 bases). Trimming shortened V by 2 bases and J by 0 bases, and 8 bases separated the two germline ends. CDR3 length: 14 residues. Germline assignment: CDR1 SGHVS and CDR2 FQNEAQ. This CDR3 reads CASSLRGFSYEQYF. The CDR3 coding sequence is TGTGCCAGCAGCTTAAGGGGATTCTCCTACGAGCAGTACTTC. The full variable domain, its missing parts supplied by reference TRBV7-8 and TRBJ2-7, is GAGVSQSPRYKVAKRGQDVALRCDPISGHVSLFWYQQALGQGPEFLTYFQNEAQLDKSGLPSDRFFAERPEGSVSTLKIQRTQQEDSAVYLCASSLRGFSYEQYFGPGTRLTVT.

This clone was detected a few times. The chain carries TRBV18 and TRBJ2-2, with D hard to call. V lost 0 bases and J lost 0, with 5 bases in between. Germline assignment: CDR1 KGHSH and CDR2 LQKENI. The CDR3 sequence is 15 residues long. The DNA of the CDR3 is TGTGCCAGCTCACCACCACCTTCGAACACCGGGGAGCTGTTTTTT. It is translated as CASSPPPSNTGELFF.

The CDR3, as DNA: TGTGCCAGCACCCCCTCTCCACTAGCGGTAAATTACAATGAGCAGTTCTTC. It yields the protein CASTPSPLAVNYNEQFF. The J gene is TRBJ2-1, the V gene TRBV6-2 or TRBV6-3; 8 nucleotides match TRBD2. Germline values: CDR1 MNHEY, CDR2 SVGEGT. Trimming took 7 bases from V and 4 from J; bases not matched to a gene: 15. CDR3 length: 17 amino acids.